This T cell receptor (beta chain) emerged from a study of human T cells and chemical hapten exposure (dated by TCRdb to the early 2020s). The study in broad terms: For sensitization, 2% DPC in acetone was applied to a 2 cm by 2 cm area of upper inner arm skin. Patch testing was performed on the upper back with Finn chambers containing 0.01% DPC, and the patch tests were scored after 6 days according to International Contact Dermatitis Research Group standards. The study tracked peripheral blood TCR repertoire changes in vivo during primary and secondary sensitization to the hapten diphenylcyclopropenone (DPC) in alopecia patients. Under 30 alopecia patients gave blood for TCR sequencing at one to four time points (pre-sensitization, 2, 6 and 24 weeks). Blood was sampled from patients pre-sensitization (week 0) and at 2, 6 and about 24 weeks after DPC sensitization. Most of the patients in the cohort were female, and the cohort covered alopecia areata with under or over 50% scalp involvement, alopecia totalis and alopecia universalis. Libraries were pooled for sequencing, and variation in per-sample TCR yields was attributed mainly to small differences in library volumes within the pool. Throughout the roughly 25-week study period, patients were also given weekly therapeutic DPC doses on the scalp.

In light of the paper, this sample's time point label describes: pre-sensitization, week 0. The treatment or condition label corresponds to: therapeutic diphenylcyclopropenone sensitization with weekly scalp DPC. Blood at each patch-test visit was drawn before the patch test was applied. To be eligible, patients had to be aged 18 to 70, diagnosed with alopecia and judged suitable for DPC therapy, while pregnant patients were excluded. Unfractionated whole blood was collected in Tempus Blood RNA tubes, and total RNA was extracted from that blood. CDR1 and CDR2 are read off the germline V gene (reference sequence) as SGHKS and YYEKEE. The CDR3 measures 16 amino acids from cysteine to phenylalanine. Only the CDR3 DNA is retained, 48 bases long and in frame from the first base. Unmatched junction bases come to 9, with V trimmed by 0 bases and J by 9 bases. This clonotype showed up just a few times. Its antigen remains unidentified. No base quality values were provided; no much bigger clone lies one nucleotide off.

Library construction relied on RACE. Sequencing relied on a NextSeq 500. During library preparation, unique molecular identifiers were attached to individual cDNA molecules so that TCRs could be counted in a quantitative, reproducible way. From each blood RNA sample, both TCR alpha and TCR beta chains were sequenced. In the paper's pipeline: A median of about 100,000 TCRs per sample was observed, with a range of about 23,224 to 750,000. The Decombinator software suite was used to annotate the V, J and CDR3 of the TCR reads. For the PS versus PT1 abundance plots, all samples were subsampled to the same number of TCRs (28,000). TCRs were defined as expanded if absent before sensitization and observed at least eight times at the 2-week time point. The public reads were reprocessed in TCRdb via fastp at Q25 and MiXCR, keeping in-frame beta chains. For every CDR3 protein sequence, its rows merge into one entry that carries the most common genes and DNA. The V and J calls, along with clone size, are taken from TCRdb and not from the paper's own processing. The sample table records about 350,000 distinct CDR3 sequences; 5.5% of these occur just once. The top ten clones comprise about 7.7% of the sample.

Points the paper makes about the study in general: DPC sensitization did not change the number of TCRs with a frequency above 1 in 1000, and there was no evidence of changes in global repertoire structure. Repeated subsampling changed both the strength of the expansion versus patch-test correlation and the threshold at which the correlation became significant. Expanded TCRs formed significantly more large CDR3 similarity clusters than pre-sensitization or healthy control sets, consistent with antigen-driven responses. Patch test score correlated positively with the number of PT1 expanded TCRs, reaching significance at thresholds 8, 16 and 32 but not at 4. Because every patient had alopecia, a presumed autoimmune disease, the patients' immune response might differ from that of healthy individuals.

Material: whole blood, obtained in connection with sensitization to the hapten diphenylcyclopropenone (DPC). The TCR originated in a woman aged 18-29 years with alopecia areata. Some clones in this sample may be carry-over from other donors' samples. This chain is built from TRBV5-5 and TRBJ2-1; a stretch of 10 junction bases matches TRBD2. The CDR3 loop reads CASSLGLAGADGEQFF. DNA sequence: TGTGCCAGCAGCTTGGGTCTAGCGGGGGCCGACGGTGAGCAGTTCTTC.